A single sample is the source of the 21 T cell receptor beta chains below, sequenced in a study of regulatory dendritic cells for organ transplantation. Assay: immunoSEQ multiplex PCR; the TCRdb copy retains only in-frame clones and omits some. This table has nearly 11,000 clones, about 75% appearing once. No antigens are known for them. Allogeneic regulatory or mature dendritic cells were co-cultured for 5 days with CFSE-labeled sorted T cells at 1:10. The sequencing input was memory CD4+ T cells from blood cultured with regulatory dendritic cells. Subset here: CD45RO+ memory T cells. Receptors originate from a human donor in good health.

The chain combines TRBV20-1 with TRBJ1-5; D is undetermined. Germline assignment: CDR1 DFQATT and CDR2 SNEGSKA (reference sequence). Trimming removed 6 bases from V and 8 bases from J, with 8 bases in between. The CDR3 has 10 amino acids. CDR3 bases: TGCAGTGCCTCCGGGGAGCCCCAGCATTTT. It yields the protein CSASGEPQHF.

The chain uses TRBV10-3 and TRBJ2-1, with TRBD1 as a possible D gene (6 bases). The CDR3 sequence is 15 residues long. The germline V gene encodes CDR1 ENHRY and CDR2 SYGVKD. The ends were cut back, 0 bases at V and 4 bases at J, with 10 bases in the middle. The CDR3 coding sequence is TGTGCCATCAGTGAGTCTGCAGGGGAATACAATGAGCAGTTCTTC. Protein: CAISESAGEYNEQFF.

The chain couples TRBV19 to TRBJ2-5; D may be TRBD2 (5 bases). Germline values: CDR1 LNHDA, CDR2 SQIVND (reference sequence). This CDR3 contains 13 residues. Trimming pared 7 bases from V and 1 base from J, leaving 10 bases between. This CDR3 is CASNYAGQETQYF. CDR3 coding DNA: TGTGCCAGTAATTATGCGGGCCAAGAGACCCAGTACTTC.

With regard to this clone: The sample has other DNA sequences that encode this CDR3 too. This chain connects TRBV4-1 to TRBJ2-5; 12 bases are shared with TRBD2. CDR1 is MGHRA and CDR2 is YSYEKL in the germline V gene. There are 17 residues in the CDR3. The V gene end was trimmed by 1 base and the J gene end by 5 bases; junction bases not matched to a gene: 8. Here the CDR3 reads CASSQVSSGGARETQYF. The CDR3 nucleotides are TGCGCCAGCAGCCAAGTATCTAGCGGGGGGGCCCGGGAGACCCAGTACTTC.

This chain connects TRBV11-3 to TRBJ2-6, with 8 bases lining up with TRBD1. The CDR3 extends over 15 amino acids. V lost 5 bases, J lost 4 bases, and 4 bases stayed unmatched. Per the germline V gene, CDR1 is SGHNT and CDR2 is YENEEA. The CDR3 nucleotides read TGTGCCAGCAGCCAGGGGGCGCTCGGGGCCAACGTCCTGACTTTC. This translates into CASSQGALGANVLTF.

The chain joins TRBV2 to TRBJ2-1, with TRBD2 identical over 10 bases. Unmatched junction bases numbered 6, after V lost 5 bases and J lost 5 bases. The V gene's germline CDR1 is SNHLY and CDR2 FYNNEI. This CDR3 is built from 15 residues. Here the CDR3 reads CASSPLAGGNNEQFF. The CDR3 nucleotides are TGTGCCAGCAGTCCCTTAGCGGGGGGCAACAATGAGCAGTTCTTC. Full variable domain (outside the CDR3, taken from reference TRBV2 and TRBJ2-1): EPEVTQTPSHQVTQMGQEVILRCVPISNHLYFYWYRQILGQKVEFLVSFYNNEISEKSEIFDDQFSVERPDGSNFTLKIRSTKLEDSAMYFCASSPLAGGNNEQFFGPGTRLTVL.

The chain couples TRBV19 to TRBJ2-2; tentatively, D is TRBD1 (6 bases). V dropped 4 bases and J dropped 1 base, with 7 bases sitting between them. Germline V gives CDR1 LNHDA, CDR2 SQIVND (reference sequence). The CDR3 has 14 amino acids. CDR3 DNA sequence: TGTGCCAGTAGTAGGGGACAGAACACCGGGGAGCTGTTTTTT. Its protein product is CASSRGQNTGELFF.

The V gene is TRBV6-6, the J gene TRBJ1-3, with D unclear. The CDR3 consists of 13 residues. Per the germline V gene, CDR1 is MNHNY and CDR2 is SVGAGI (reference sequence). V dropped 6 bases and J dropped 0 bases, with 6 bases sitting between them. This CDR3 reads CASRSFSGNTIYF. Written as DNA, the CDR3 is TGTGCCAGCAGGTCGTTCTCTGGAAACACCATATATTTT.

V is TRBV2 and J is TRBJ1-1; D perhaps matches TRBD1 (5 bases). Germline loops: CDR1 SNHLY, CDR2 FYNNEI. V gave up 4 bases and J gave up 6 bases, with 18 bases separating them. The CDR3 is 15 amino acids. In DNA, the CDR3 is TGTGCCAGCAGTGTGGCGGGGGAGGGGCACGCTGAAGCTTTCTTT. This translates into CASSVAGEGHAEAFF.

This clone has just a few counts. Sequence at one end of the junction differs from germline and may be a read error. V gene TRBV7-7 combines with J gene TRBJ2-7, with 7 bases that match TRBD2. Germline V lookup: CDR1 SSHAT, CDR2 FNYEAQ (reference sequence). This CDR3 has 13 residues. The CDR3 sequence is CASSLERGNEQYF. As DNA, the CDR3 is TGTGCTAGCAGCTTAGAGCGGGGTAACGAGCAGTACTTC. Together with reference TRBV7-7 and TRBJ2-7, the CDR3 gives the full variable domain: GAGVSQSPRYKVTKRGQDVTLRCDPISSHATLYWYQQALGQGPEFLTYFNYEAQPDKSGLPSDRFSAERPEGSISTLTIQRTEQRDSAMYRCASSLERGNEQYFGPGTRLTVT.

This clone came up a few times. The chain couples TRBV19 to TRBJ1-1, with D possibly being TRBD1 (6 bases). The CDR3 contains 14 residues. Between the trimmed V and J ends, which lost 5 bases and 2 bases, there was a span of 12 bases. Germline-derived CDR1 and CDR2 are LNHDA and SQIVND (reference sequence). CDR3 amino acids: CASSLQGINTEAFF. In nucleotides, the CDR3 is TGTGCCAGTAGTCTTCAGGGGATCAACACTGAAGCTTTCTTT. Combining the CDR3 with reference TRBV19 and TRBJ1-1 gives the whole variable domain DGGITQSPKYLFRKEGQNVTLSCEQNLNHDAMYWYRQDPGQGLRLIYYSQIVNDFQKGDIAEGYSVSREKKESFPLTVTSAQKNPTAFYLCASSLQGINTEAFFGQGTRLTVV.

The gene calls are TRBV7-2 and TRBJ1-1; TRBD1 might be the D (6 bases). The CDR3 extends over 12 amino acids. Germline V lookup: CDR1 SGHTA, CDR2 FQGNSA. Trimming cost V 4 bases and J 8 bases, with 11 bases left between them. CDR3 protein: CASSSYGTEAFF. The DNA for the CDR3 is TGTGCCAGCAGCTCCTACGGGACAGAAGCTTTCTTT. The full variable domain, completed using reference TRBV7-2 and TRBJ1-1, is GAGVSQSPSNKVTEKGKDVELRCDPISGHTALYWYRQSLGQGLEFLIYFQGNSAPDKSGLPSDRFSAERTGGSVSTLTIQRTQQEDSAVYLCASSSYGTEAFFGQGTRLTVV.

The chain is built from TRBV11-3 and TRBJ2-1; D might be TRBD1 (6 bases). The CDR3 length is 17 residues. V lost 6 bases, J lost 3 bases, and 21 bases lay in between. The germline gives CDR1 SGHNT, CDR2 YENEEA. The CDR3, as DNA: TGTGCCAGCAGTCGAGGACAGACCCACACATTCTACAATGAGCAGTTCTTC. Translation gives CASSRGQTHTFYNEQFF.

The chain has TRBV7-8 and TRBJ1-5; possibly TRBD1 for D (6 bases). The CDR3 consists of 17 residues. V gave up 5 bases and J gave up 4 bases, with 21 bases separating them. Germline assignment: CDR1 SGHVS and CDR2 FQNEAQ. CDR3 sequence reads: CASSVGQTLVGNQPQHF. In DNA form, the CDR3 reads TGTGCCAGCAGCGTAGGACAGACCCTGGTTGGGAATCAGCCCCAGCATTTT.

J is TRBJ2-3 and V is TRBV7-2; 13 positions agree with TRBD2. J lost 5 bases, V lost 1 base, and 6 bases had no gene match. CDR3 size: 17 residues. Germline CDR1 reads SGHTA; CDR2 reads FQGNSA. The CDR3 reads CASSLEWTSGGLDTQYF. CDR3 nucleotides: TGTGCCAGCAGCTTAGAGTGGACTAGCGGGGGCCTAGATACGCAGTATTTT. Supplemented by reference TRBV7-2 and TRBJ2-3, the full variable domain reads GAGVSQSPSNKVTEKGKDVELRCDPISGHTALYWYRQSLGQGLEFLIYFQGNSAPDKSGLPSDRFSAERTGGSVSTLTIQRTQQEDSAVYLCASSLEWTSGGLDTQYFGPGTRLTVL.

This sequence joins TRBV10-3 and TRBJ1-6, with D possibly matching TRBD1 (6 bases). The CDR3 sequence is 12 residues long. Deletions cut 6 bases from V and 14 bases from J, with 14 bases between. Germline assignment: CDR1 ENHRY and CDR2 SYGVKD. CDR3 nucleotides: TGTGCCATCAGCGCCGACAGGTTGGCCCTCCACTTT. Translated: CAISADRLALHF.

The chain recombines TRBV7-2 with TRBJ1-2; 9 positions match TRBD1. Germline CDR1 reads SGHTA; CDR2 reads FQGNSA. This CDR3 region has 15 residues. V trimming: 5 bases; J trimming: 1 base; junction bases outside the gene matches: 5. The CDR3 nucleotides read TGTGCCAGCAGCCGGGACAGGGATAATAACTATGGCTACACCTTC. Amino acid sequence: CASSRDRDNNYGYTF.

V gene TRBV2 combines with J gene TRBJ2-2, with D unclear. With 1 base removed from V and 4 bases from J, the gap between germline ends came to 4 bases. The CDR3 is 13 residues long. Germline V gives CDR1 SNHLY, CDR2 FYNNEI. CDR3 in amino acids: CASSEGLTGELFF. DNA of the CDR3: TGTGCCAGCAGTGAAGGGCTCACCGGGGAGCTGTTTTTT.

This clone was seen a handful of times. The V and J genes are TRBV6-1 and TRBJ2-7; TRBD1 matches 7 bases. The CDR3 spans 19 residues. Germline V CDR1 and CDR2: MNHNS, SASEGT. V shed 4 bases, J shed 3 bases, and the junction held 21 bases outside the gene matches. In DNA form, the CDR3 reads TGTGCCAGCAGTGTTTACAGGGGACCACCGGACAGAGACAACTACGAGCAGTACTTC. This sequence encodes CASSVYRGPPDRDNYEQYF.

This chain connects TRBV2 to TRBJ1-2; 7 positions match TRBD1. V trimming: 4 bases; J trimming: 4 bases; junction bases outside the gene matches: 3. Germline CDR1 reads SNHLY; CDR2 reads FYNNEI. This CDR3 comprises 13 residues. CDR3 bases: TGTGCCAGCAGTGGAGGGGGCTCCTATGGCTACACCTTC. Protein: CASSGGGSYGYTF.

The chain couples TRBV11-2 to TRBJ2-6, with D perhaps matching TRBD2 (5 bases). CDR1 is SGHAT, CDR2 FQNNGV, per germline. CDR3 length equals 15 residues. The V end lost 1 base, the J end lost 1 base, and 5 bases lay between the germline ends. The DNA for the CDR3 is TGTGCCAGCAGCTTAGGAGGGTCTGGGGCCAACGTCCTGACTTTC. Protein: CASSLGGSGANVLTF.